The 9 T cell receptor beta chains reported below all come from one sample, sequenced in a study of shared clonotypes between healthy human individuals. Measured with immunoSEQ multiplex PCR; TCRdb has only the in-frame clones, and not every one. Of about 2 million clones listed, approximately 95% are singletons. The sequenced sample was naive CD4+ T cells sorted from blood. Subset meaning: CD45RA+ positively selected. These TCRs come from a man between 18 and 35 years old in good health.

The CDR3, as DNA: TGTGCCTGGAGTGTGGCAGTTGGGGTCACAGATACGCAGTATTTT. Residues: CAWSVAVGVTDTQYF. The rearrangement uses TRBV30 and TRBJ2-3; no clear D. Germline V lookup: CDR1 GTSNPN, CDR2 SVGIG (reference sequence). There are 15 residues in the CDR3. V was pared by 0 bases and J by 2 bases, with 12 bases between. The whole variable domain, remainder taken from reference TRBV30 and TRBJ2-3, is SQTIHQWPATLVQPVGSPLSLECTVEGTSNPNLYWYRQAAGRGLQLLFYSVGIGQISSEVPQNLSASRPQDRQFILSSKKLLLSDSGFYLCAWSVAVGVTDTQYFGPGTRLTVL.

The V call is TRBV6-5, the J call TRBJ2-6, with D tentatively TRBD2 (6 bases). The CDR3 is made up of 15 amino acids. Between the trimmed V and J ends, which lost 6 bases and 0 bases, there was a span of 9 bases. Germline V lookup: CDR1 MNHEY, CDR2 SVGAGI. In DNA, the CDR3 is TGTGCCAGCAGGCGGAGGGACTCTGGGGCCAACGTCCTGACTTTC. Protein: CASRRRDSGANVLTF.

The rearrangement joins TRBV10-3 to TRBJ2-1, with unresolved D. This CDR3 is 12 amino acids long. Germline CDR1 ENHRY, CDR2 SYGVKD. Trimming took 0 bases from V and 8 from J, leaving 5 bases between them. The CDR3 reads CAISESWDEQFF. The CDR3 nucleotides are TGTGCCATCAGTGAGTCTTGGGATGAGCAGTTCTTC.

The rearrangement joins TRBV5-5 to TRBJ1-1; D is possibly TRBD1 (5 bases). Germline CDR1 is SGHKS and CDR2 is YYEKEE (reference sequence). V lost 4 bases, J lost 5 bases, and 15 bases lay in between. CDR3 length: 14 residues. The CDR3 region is CASSQNIRETEAFF. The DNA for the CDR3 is TGTGCCAGCAGCCAGAATATCAGGGAAACTGAAGCTTTCTTT.

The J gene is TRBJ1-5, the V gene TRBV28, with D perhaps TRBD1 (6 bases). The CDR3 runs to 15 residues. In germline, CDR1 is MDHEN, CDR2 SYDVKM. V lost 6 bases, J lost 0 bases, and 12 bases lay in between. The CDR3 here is CASRTRGNSNQPQHF. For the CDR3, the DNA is TGTGCCAGCAGGACTAGGGGGAATAGCAATCAGCCCCAGCATTTT.

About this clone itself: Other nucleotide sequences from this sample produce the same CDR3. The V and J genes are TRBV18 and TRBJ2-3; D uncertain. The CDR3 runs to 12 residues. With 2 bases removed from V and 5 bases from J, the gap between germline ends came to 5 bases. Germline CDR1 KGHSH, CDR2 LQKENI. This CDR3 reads CASSPREDTQYF. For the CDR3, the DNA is TGTGCCAGCTCACCAAGAGAAGATACGCAGTATTTT.

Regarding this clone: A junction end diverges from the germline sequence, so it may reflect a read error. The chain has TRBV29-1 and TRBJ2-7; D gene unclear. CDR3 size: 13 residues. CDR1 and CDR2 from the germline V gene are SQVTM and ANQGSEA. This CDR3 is CSVARPLSFEQYF. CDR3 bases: TGCAGCGTCGCTAGGCCCCTCTCCTTCGAGCAGTACTTC.

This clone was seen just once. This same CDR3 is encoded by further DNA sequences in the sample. The CDR3 protein is CASSLLAGGTYEQYF. In nucleotides, the CDR3 is TGTGCCAGCAGTTTGCTAGCGGGAGGGACCTACGAGCAGTACTTC. V and J are TRBV27 and TRBJ2-7; 12 bases fit TRBD2. The V and J ends lost 3 bases and 2 bases, in that order; junction bases with no gene match: 2. Per germline, CDR1 MNHEY and CDR2 SMNVEV (reference sequence). This CDR3 spans 15 amino acids.

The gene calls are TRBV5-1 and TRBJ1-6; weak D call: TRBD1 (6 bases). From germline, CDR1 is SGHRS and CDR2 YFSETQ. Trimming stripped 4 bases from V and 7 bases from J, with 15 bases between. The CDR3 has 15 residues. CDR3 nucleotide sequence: TGCGCCAGCAGCGAGAACAGGGTCGGGAATTCACCCCTCCACTTT. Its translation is CASSENRVGNSPLHF.